Following are 2 T cell receptor beta chains from one sample sequenced in a study of blood T cell repertoires in COVID-19. Method: immunoSEQ multiplex PCR; TCRdb's copy keeps in-frame clones and lacks some. Among roughly 150,000 clones listed, over 60% were seen once. Sequenced sample: peripheral blood. These receptors all stem from a woman older than 75 with acute or convalescent COVID-19.

V usage is TRBV18 and J usage is TRBJ1-5; D remains ambiguous. The ends were cut back, 2 bases at V and 0 bases at J, with 17 bases in the middle. The CDR3 totals 18 residues. CDR1 and CDR2 (germline): KGHSH, LQKENI. The CDR3 here is CASSPYQNGEYSNQPQHF. CDR3 DNA: TGTGCCAGCTCACCATATCAAAACGGGGAGTATAGCAATCAGCCCCAGCATTTT.

The V and J genes are TRBV6-1 and TRBJ2-2; possibly TRBD2 for D (6 bases). CDR3 length equals 15 residues. V gave up 0 bases and J gave up 6 bases, with 11 bases separating them. The V gene's germline CDR1 is MNHNS and CDR2 SASEGT. The CDR3 coding sequence is TGTGCCAGCAGTGAAGCGCGGGGAGAGGCCGGGGAGCTGTTTTTT. Its translation: CASSEARGEAGELFF.